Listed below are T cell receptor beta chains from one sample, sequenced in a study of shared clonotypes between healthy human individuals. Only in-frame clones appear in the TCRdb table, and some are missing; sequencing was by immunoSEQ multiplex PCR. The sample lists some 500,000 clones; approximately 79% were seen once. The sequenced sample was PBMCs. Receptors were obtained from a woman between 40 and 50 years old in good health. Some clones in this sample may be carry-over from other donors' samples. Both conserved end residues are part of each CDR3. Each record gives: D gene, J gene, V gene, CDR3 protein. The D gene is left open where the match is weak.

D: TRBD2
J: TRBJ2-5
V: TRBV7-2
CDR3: CASSLGLAGALGGTQYF

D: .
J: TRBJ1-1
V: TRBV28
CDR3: CASRLTPHTEAFF

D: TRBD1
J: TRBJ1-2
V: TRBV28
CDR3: CASKRDRAVVSYTF

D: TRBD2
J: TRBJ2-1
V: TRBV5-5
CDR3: CASSGWTSGSLHNEQFF

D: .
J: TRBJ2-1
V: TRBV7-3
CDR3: CASANPTYNEQFF

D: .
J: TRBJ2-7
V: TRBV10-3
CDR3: CATAGTGSSYEQYF

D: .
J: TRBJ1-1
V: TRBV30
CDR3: CAWSGRLEAFF

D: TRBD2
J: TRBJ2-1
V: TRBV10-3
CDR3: CAIMPIAGAYNEQFF

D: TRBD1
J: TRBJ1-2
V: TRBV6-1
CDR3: CASSGIGTGVGYTF

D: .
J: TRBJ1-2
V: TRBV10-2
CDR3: CASSESASQIDSYTF

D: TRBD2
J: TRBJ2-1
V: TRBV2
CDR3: CASSMGLATEQFF

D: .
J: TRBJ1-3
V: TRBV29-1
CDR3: CSVGGGDIGNTIYF

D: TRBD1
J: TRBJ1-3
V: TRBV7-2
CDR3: CASSQDRGGNTIYF

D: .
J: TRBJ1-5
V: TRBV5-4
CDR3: CASSLGGGNQPQHF

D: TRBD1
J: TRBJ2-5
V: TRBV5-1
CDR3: CASSLVPGGETQYF

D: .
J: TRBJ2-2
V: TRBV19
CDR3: CASTPTHNTGELFF

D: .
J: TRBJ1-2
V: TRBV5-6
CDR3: CASSLFFQGTTYGYTF

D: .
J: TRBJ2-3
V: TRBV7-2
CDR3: CASSLRSGRTDTQYF

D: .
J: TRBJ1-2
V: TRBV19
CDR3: CASSMVRGQSGYTF

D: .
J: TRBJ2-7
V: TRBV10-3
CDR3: CAISEPDRWYEQYF

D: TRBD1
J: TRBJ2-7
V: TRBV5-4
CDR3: CASSKSDRDGEQYF

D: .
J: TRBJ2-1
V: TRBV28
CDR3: CASSFLGTGNEQFF

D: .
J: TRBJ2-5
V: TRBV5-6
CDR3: CASSWRGQLQETQYF

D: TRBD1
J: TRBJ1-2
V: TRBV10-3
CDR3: CAITRDSGNYGYTF

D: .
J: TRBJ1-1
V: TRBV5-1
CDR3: CASTPRGRSNTEAFF

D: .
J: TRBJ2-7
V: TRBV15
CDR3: CATSREGSYEQYF

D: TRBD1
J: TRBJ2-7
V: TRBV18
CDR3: CASSRGPVGQGSYEQYF

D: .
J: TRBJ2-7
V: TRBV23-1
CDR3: CASPSTYEQYF

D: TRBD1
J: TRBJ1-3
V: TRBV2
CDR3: CASSGVLTGVGNTIYF

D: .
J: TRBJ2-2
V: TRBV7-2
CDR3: CASSLGAGNTGELFF

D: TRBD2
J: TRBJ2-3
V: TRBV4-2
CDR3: CASSQGLAGVQLDTQYF

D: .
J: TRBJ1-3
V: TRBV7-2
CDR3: CASRSRAGNTIYF

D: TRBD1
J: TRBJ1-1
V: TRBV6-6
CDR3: CATLTGTNTEAFF

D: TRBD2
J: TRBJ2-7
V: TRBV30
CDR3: CAWRGLGGGSYEQYF

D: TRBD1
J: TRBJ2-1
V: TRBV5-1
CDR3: CASSLGQGAGNEQFF

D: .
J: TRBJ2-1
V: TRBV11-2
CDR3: CASSPLGGSSYNEQFF

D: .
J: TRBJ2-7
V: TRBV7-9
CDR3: CASSPDKSYEQYF

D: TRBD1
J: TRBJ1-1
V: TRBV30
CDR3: CAWTRQGPNEAFF

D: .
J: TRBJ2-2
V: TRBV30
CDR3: CAWSDRRVGELFF

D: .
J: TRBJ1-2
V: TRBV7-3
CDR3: CASSLVTINYGYTF

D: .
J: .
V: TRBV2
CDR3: CASNLRAGRYEQYF

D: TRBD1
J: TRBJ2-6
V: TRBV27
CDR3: CASSFAPGTGVPGANVLTF